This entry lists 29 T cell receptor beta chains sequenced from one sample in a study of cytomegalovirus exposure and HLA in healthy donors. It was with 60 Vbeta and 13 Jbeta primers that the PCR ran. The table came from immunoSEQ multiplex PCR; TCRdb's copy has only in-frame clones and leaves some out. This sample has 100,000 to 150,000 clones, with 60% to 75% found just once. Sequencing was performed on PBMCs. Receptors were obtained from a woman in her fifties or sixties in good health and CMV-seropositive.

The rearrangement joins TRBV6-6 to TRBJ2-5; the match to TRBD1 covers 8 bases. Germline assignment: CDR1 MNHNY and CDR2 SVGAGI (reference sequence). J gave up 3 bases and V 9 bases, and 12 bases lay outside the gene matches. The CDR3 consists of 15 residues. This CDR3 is CASSYPGQAEETQYF. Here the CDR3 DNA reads TGTGCCAGTTCTTACCCGGGACAGGCAGAAGAGACCCAGTACTTC.

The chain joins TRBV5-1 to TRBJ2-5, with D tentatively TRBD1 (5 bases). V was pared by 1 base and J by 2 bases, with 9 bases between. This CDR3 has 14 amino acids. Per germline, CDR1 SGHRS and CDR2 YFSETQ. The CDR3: CASSLSRAQETQYF. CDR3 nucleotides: TGCGCCAGCAGCTTGAGCAGGGCACAAGAGACCCAGTACTTC. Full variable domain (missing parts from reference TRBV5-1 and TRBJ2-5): KAGVTQTPRYLIKTRGQQVTLSCSPISGHRSVSWYQQTPGQGLQFLFEYFSETQRNKGNFPGRFSGRQFSNSRSEMNVSTLELGDSALYLCASSLSRAQETQYFGPGTRLLVL.

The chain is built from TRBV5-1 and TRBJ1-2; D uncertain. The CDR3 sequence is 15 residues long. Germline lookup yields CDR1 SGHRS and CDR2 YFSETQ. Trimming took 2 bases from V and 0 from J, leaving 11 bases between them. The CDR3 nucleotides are TGCGCCAGCAGCTTTTCAGAGGGTCCTAACTATGGCTACACCTTC. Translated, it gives CASSFSEGPNYGYTF.

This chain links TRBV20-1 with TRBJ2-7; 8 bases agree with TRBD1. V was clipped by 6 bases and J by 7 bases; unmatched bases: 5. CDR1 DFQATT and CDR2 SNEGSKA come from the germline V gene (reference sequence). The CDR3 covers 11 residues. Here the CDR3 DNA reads TGCAGTGCCAGGGGGCTCGGGGAGCAGTACTTC. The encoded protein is CSARGLGEQYF.

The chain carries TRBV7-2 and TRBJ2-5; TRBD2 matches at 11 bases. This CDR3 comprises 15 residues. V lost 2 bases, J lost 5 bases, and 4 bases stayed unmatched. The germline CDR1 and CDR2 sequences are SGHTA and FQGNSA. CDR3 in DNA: TGTGCCAGCAGCTTAAGACTAGCGGGGTCGGAGACCCAGTACTTC. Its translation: CASSLRLAGSETQYF.

The CDR3 nucleotides read TGTGCCAGCAGCTTAACCCCCCCATCGGGAGTGACTGAAGCTTTCTTT. The encoded protein is CASSLTPPSGVTEAFF. V is TRBV7-2 and J is TRBJ1-1; no firm D call. Trimming removed 2 bases at V and 5 bases at J, with 18 bases between. CDR1 SGHTA and CDR2 FQGNSA come from the germline V gene. The CDR3 length is 16 residues.

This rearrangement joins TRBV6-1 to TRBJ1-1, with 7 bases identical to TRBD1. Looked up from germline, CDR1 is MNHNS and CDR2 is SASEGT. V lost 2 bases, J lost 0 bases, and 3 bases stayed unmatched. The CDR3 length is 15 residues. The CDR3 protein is CASSELGQLNTEAFF. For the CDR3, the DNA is TGTGCCAGCAGTGAATTGGGACAGTTGAACACTGAAGCTTTCTTT.

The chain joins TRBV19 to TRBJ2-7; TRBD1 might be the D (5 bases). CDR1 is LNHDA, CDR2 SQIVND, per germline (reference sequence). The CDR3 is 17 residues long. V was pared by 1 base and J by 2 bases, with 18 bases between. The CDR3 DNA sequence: TGTGCCAGTAGTATAGGAACGCTAACAGGAGTGCCCTACGAGCAGTACTTC. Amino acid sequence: CASSIGTLTGVPYEQYF.

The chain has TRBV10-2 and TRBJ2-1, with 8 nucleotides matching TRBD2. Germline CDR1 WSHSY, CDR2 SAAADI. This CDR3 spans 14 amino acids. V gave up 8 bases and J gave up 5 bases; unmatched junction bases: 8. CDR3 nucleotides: TGCGCCAGCGTCCGTCGGGGGGGCAACAATGAGCAGTTCTTC. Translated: CASVRRGGNNEQFF.

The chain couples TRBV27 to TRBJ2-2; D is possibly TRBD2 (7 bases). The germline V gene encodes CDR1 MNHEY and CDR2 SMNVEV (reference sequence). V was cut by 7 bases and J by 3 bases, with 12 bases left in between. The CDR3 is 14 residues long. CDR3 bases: TGTGCCAGCAAGGGGGGGGGCTACACCGGGGAGCTGTTTTTT. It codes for CASKGGGYTGELFF.

This CDR3 reads CASSLGRREAKAGKLFF. CDR3 nucleotides: TGTGCCAGCAGCTTGGGTAGGCGGGAAGCCAAGGCGGGGAAGCTGTTTTTT. V is TRBV7-9 and J is TRBJ2-2; maybe TRBD2 (6 bases). V lost 3 bases and J 12 bases, leaving 26 bases between the germline ends. CDR1 and CDR2 from the germline V gene are SEHNR and FQNEAQ (reference sequence). This CDR3 has 17 amino acids.

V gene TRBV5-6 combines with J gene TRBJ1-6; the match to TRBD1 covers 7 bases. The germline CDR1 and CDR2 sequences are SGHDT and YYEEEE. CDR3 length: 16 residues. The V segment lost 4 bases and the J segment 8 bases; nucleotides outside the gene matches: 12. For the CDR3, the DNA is TGTGCCAGCAGCCACATGGACAGGACCGTTTATTCACCCCTCCACTTT. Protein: CASSHMDRTVYSPLHF. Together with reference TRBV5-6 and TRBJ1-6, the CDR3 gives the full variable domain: DAGVTQSPTHLIKTRGQQVTLRCSPKSGHDTVSWYQQALGQGPQFIFQYYEEEERQRGNFPDRFSGHQFPNYSSELNVNALLLGDSALYLCASSHMDRTVYSPLHFGNGTRLTVT.

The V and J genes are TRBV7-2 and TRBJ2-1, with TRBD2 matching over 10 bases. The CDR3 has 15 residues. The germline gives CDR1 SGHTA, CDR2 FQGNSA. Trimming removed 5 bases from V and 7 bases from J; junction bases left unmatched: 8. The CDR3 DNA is TGTGCCAGCAGCCGGCGGGCTAGCGGGAGTAATGAGCAGTTCTTC. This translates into CASSRRASGSNEQFF.

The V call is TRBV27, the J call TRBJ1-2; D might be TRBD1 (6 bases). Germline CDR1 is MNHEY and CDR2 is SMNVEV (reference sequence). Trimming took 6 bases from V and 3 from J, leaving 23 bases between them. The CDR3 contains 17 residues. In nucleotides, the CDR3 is TGTGCCAGCAGCCTTAGACAGGCCTGGGGCGAGGACTATGGCTACACCTTC. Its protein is CASSLRQAWGEDYGYTF.

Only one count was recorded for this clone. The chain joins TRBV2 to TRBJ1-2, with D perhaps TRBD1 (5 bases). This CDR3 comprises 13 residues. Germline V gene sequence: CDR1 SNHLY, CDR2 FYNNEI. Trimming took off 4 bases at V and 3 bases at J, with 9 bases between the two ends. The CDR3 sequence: CASSGTRDYGYTF. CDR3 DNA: TGTGCCAGCAGTGGGACACGTGACTATGGCTACACCTTC.

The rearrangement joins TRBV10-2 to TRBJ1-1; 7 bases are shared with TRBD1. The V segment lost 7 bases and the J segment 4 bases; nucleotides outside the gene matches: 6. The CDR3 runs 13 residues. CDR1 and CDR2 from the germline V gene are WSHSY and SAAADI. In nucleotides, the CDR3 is TGCGCCAGCACTCTGACAGGGATCACTGAAGCTTTCTTT. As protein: CASTLTGITEAFF.

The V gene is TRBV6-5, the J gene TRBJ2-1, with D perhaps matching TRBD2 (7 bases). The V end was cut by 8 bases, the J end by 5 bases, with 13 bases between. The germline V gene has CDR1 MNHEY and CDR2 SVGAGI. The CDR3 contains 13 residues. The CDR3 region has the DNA TGTGCCAGCGGGGGGGCCGCGAACAATGAGCAGTTCTTC. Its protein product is CASGGAANNEQFF.

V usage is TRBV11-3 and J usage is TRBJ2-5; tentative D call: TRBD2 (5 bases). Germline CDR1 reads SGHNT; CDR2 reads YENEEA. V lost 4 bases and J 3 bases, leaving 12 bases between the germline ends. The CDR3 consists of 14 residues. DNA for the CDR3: TGTGCCAGCAGCTCCATGGCGGGTAAAGAGACCCAGTACTTC. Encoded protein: CASSSMAGKETQYF.

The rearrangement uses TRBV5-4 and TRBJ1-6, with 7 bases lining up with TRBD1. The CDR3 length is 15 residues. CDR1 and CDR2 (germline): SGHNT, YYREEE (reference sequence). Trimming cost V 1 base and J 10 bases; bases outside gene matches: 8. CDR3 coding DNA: TGTGCCAGCAGCTTGCCAGGAGGGGGCGGATCACCCCTCCACTTT. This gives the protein CASSLPGGGGSPLHF.

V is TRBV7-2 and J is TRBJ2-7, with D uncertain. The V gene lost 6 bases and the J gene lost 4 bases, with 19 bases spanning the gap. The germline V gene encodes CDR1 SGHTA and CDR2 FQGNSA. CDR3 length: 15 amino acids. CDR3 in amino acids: CASSLTRGLSYEQYF. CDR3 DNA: TGTGCCAGCAGTCTTACTCGCGGATTGTCTTACGAGCAGTACTTC.

CDR3 in amino acids: CATSRDNTESEAFF. The CDR3 nucleotides read TGTGCCACCAGCAGAGATAACACAGAAAGTGAAGCTTTCTTT. V usage is TRBV15 and J usage is TRBJ1-1; the D is unclear. The CDR3 spans 14 residues. The germline V gene encodes CDR1 LNHNV and CDR2 YYDKDF (reference sequence). Trimming cost V 0 bases and J 7 bases, with 12 bases left between them.

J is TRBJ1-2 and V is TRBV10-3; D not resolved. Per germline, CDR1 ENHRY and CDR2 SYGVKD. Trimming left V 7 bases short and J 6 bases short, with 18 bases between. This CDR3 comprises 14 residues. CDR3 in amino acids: CAITRGRLEDGYTF. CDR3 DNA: TGTGCCATCACCCGAGGGCGTCTTGAAGATGGCTACACCTTC.

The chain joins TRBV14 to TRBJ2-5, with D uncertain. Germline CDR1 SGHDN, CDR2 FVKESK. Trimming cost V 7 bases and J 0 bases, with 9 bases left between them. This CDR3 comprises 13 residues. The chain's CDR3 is CASNGQYQETQYF. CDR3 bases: TGTGCCAGCAATGGGCAGTACCAAGAGACCCAGTACTTC.

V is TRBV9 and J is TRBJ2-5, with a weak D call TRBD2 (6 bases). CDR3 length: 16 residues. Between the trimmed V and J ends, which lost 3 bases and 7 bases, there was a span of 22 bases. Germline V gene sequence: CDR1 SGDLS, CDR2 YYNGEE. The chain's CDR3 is CASSAARDSDIWTQYF. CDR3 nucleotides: TGTGCCAGCAGCGCCGCCCGGGACTCCGACATATGGACCCAGTACTTC.

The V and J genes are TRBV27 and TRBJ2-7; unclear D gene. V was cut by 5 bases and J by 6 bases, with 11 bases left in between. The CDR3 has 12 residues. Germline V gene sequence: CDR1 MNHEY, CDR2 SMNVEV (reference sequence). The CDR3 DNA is TGTGCCAGCAGTCCCCCCTTCCTCGAGCAGTACTTC. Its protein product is CASSPPFLEQYF.

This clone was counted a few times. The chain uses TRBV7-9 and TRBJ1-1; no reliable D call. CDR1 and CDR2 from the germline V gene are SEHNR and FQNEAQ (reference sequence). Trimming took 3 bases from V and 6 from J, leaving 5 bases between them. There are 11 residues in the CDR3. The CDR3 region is CASSLTPEAFF. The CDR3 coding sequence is TGTGCCAGCAGCTTGACTCCTGAAGCTTTCTTT.

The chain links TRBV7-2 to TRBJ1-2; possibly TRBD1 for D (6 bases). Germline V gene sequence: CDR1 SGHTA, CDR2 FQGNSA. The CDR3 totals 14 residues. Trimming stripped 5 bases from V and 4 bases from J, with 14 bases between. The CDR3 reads CASSLHGTSYGYTF. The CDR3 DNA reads TGTGCCAGCAGCCTTCACGGGACAAGCTATGGCTACACCTTC.

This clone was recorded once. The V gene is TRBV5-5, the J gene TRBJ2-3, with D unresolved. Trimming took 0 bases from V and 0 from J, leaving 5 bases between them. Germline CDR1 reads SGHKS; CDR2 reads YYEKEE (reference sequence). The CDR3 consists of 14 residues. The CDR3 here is CASSLGTSTDTQYF. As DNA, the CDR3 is TGTGCCAGCAGCTTGGGAACTAGCACAGATACGCAGTATTTT. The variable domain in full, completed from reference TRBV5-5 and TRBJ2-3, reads DAGVTQSPTHLIKTRGQQVTLRCSPISGHKSVSWYQQVLGQGPQFIFQYYEKEERGRGNFPDRFSARQFPNYSSELNVNALLLGDSALYLCASSLGTSTDTQYFGPGTRLTVL.

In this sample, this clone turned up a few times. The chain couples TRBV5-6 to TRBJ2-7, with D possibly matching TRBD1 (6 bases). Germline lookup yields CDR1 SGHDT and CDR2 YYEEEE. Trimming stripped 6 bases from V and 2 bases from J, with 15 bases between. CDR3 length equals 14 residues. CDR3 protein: CASILTGMPYEQYF. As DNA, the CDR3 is TGTGCCAGCATCTTAACAGGGATGCCCTACGAGCAGTACTTC.